This TCR beta chain was recovered during a study of cytomegalovirus exposure and HLA in healthy donors. Turning to the study itself: When 350 to 500 donors were genotyped, about 86% of them were found to fall in the Caucasian-associated ancestry cluster. Study-level points and caveats: The CMV antigen specificity of three CMV-associated chains was confirmed through in vitro analysis. HLA alleles were associated with 17,000 or so TCR beta sequences in a later analysis at 0.05 false discovery rate.

Every donor was a healthy person donating bone marrow. With regard to this clone: Its target is unknown.

It was with 60 Vbeta and 13 Jbeta primers that the PCR ran. The method was immunoSEQ multiplex PCR; TCRdb's version includes in-frame clones alone and lacks a portion of them. The sample consists of about 160,000 clones, 85% of them appearing once. The germline gives CDR1 SGHNT, CDR2 YYREEE (reference sequence). V lost 0 bases and J lost 0; bases outside the gene matches: 4. The CDR3 has 17 amino acids. This TCR was recovered from a man between 18 and 35 years old in good health and CMV-seropositive. The sequencing sample was made of PBMCs. The chain couples TRBV5-4 to TRBJ1-3, with TRBD1 matching 9 bases. The CDR3 nucleotides are TGTGCCAGCAGCTTGGCCCTGGGACAGGGCTCTGGAAACACCATATATTTT. This translates into CASSLALGQGSGNTIYF.